The entry below describes one T cell receptor (beta chain). The antigen is undetermined. The data belong to a study of cytomegalovirus exposure and HLA in healthy donors. Study conclusions and caveats: Productive status was seen about 90% or about 30% of the time for most TCR beta V segments in an earlier analysis.

The CDR3 runs 16 residues. Trimming shortened V by 0 bases and J by 5 bases, and 17 bases separated the two germline ends. Germline V CDR1 and CDR2: LGHNA, YSLEER. The PCR made use of 60 Vbeta and 13 Jbeta primers. Sequencing was performed with immunoSEQ multiplex PCR; in TCRdb, only in-frame clones are kept and a portion is missing. In the table there are approximately 160,000 clones, 65% to 90% of which are singletons. The sequencing sample was made of PBMCs. This sequence originates from a human donor in good health. The V and J genes are TRBV4-3 and TRBJ2-7; perhaps TRBD2 as D (5 bases). CDR3 sequence: CASSQERVAPGDEQYF. The CDR3 bases are TGCGCCAGCAGCCAAGAGAGGGTAGCCCCCGGGGACGAGCAGTACTTC.